Listed below are T cell receptor beta chains from one sample, sequenced in a study of blood T cells in healthy people across ages. TCRdb fed the 5' RACE reads into MiXCR, producing one record per CDR3 protein. The sample lists approximately 730,000 distinct CDR3 sequences, around half occurring once. Sequenced material: blood. The source is a man aged 80 or over in good health. Both conserved end residues are part of each CDR3. D genes are given only for firm matches. Clone size is shown for a subset of rows, as once, few, many or a class of expanded clone.

TRBV27,TRBD1,few,TRBJ1-2,CASSSPRDSNYGYTF,TGTGCCAGCAGTTCTCCCCGGGACAGCAACTATGGCTACACCTTC
TRBV29-1,TRBD2,.,TRBJ2-1,CSGTSGRWDEQFF,TGCAGCGGTACTAGCGGGAGGTGGGATGAGCAGTTCTTC
TRBV28,.,.,TRBJ1-4,CASSTSWTSTNEKLFF,TGTGCCAGCAGCACATCCTGGACCTCAACTAATGAAAAACTGTTTTTT
TRBV5-6,.,few,TRBJ2-7,CASSLSHGRLYEQYF,TGTGCCAGCAGCTTGTCCCATGGTAGGCTCTACGAGCAGTACTTC
TRBV5-1,TRBD2,.,TRBJ2-5,CASSRTSGAQETQYF,TGCGCCAGCAGCCGGACTAGCGGAGCTCAAGAGACCCAGTACTTC
TRBV7-3,.,.,TRBJ1-5,CASSTDRNQPQHF,TGTGCCAGCAGCACGGACAGAAATCAGCCCCAGCATTTT
TRBV14,.,.,TRBJ2-1,CASSQDSAPGWNNEQFF,TGTGCCAGCAGCCAAGATTCGGCCCCAGGGTGGAACAATGAGCAGTTCTTC
TRBV30,.,few,TRBJ2-3,CAWSKWEDFHRYAYF,TGTGCCTGGAGTAAGTGGGAGGACTTTCACAGATACGCGTATTTT
TRBV4-1,.,.,TRBJ1-1,CASSQDWATGKGTEAFF,TGCGCCAGCAGCCAAGATTGGGCGACGGGTAAGGGGACTGAAGCTTTCTTT
TRBV2,TRBD2,few,TRBJ2-1,CASSIAGGSYNEQFF,TGTGCCAGCAGTATAGCGGGAGGCTCCTACAATGAGCAGTTCTTC
TRBV5-5,.,.,TRBJ1-2,CASSLSDNNYGYTF,TGTGCCAGCAGCTTGAGTGACAACAACTATGGCTACACCTTC
TRBV20-1,.,few,TRBJ2-1,CSARDYLVDNEQFF,TGCAGTGCTAGAGATTATTTGGTCGACAATGAGCAGTTCTTC
TRBV7-9,.,.,TRBJ2-3,CASSSGVRTDAQYF,TGTGCCAGCAGCTCAGGGGTCCGAACAGATGCGCAGTATTTT
TRBV11-2,TRBD2,.,TRBJ2-7,CASSSTSGAPSEQYF,TGTGCCAGCAGCTCGACTAGCGGAGCCCCCTCCGAGCAGTACTTC
TRBV10-3,TRBD1,.,TRBJ2-1,CAISGQEFYNEQFF,TGTGCCATCAGCGGACAGGAATTCTACAATGAGCAGTTCTTC
TRBV15,.,.,TRBJ2-5,CATRSDRAFEQYF,TGTGCCACCAGGAGTGACCGAGCCTTTGAGCAGTACTTC
TRBV27,TRBD1,.,TRBJ2-7,CASRVGTGASYEQYF,TGTGCCAGCAGGGTCGGGACAGGGGCCTCCTACGAGCAGTACTTC
TRBV6-5,TRBD2,.,TRBJ2-1,CATRREATRNQFF,TGTGCCACCCGGCGGGAGGCTACCAGGAATCAGTTCTTC
TRBV12-3/TRBV12-4,.,many,TRBJ2-5,CASSLPYSQETQYF,TGTGCCAGCAGTTTACCTTACTCCCAAGAGACCCAGTACTTC
TRBV20-1,.,.,TRBJ2-6,CSAMVDRDRPMAGANVLTF,TGCAGTGCTATGGTGGACCGGGACCGTCCAATGGCTGGGGCCAACGTCCTGACTTTC
TRBV12-3/TRBV12-4,TRBD2,once,TRBJ2-5,CASSPGLAGRIGTQYF,TGTGCCAGCAGTCCAGGACTAGCGGGGAGAATAGGGACCCAGTACTTC
TRBV27,TRBD2,few,TRBJ2-3,CASSLSASGYTDTQYF,TGTGCCAGCAGTTTATCGGCTAGCGGATACACAGATACGCAGTATTTT
TRBV28,.,few,TRBJ1-6,CASTSGPVGAYNSPLHF,TGTGCCAGCACCTCGGGCCCCGTAGGCGCCTATAATTCACCCCTCCACTTT
TRBV9,TRBD2,.,TRBJ2-1,CASSVEESGRNEQFF,TGTGCCAGCAGCGTAGAGGAGAGCGGGAGGAATGAGCAGTTCTTC
TRBV9,.,once,TRBJ2-7,CASSTGTDPYEQYF,TGTGCCAGCTCTACCGGGACTGACCCTTACGAGCAGTACTTC
TRBV28,.,.,TRBJ2-3,CASSTPGVPDTQYF,TGTGCCAGCAGTACGCCCGGGGTCCCAGATACGCAGTATTTT
TRBV7-2,TRBD2,.,TRBJ2-3,CASSLWGGSKYF,TGTGCCAGCAGCTTATGGGGGGGTTCCAAGTATTTT
TRBV10-3,.,.,TRBJ2-1,CAISADNEQFF,TGTGCCATCAGTGCGGACAATGAGCAGTTCTTC
TRBV24-1,.,.,TRBJ1-1,CATRGRGQNTEAFF,TGTGCCACGAGAGGCAGGGGACAGAACACTGAAGCTTTCTTT
TRBV25-1,TRBD1,.,TRBJ1-4,CASSDGTGPNEKLFF,TGTGCCAGCAGTGATGGGACAGGGCCTAATGAAAAACTGTTTTTT
TRBV27,.,.,TRBJ2-6,CASRSSGADVLTF,TGTGCCAGCAGGAGTTCTGGGGCCGACGTCCTGACTTTC
TRBV4-2,.,few,TRBJ2-5,CASSPGEKSFQETQYF,TGTGCCAGCAGCCCGGGGGAGAAAAGTTTCCAAGAGACCCAGTACTTC
TRBV5-6,.,few,TRBJ2-7,CASTRETFSSYEQYF,TGTGCCAGCACCCGAGAGACTTTTAGCTCCTACGAGCAGTACTTC
TRBV21-1,.,.,TRBJ2-4,CASIQWVRDEIAKNIQYF,TGTGCCAGCATACAATGGGTCCGGGACGAAATAGCCAAAAACATTCAGTACTTC
TRBV20-1,TRBD2,few,TRBJ2-3,CSAAGTSESTDTQYF,TGCAGTGCTGCTGGGACTAGCGAGAGCACAGATACGCAGTATTTT